This TCR beta chain was sequenced during a study of T cells in Graves' hyperthyroidism and ophthalmopathy. Study in general: Initial diagnosis, before any treatment, was when peripheral blood was collected. The study, taken as a whole, reports: Using 13 V-J features, a model discriminated ophthalmopathy from stable hyperthyroidism. The model predicted ophthalmopathy a median about 6.6 months before onset. Blood also carried most thyroid clonotypes expanded above 0.001.

Trimming removed 0 bases from V and 6 bases from J, with 14 bases in between. This CDR3 is built from 16 residues. CDR1 is SGHAT, CDR2 FQNNGV, per germline. Amplification of TCR beta CDR3 regions was performed using RNA transcripts as template. With the HTBI primer set, the TCR CDR3 went through a first round of RT-PCR. TCRdb used MiXCR to reprocess the multiplex PCR reads, holding one entry per CDR3 protein. The data contain some 350,000 distinct CDR3 sequences, over 15% of them singletons. At least ten counts were recorded for this clonotype. The antigen is not known. This receptor was identified in a woman between 18 and 30 years old with Graves' hyperthyroidism. The J gene is TRBJ2-2, the V gene TRBV11-2, with D perhaps matching TRBD1 (6 bases). The sample consisted of blood. The chain's CDR3 is CASSLDQGRPSGELFF. The CDR3 DNA is TGTGCCAGCAGCTTAGACCAGGGGAGACCGTCCGGGGAGCTGTTTTTT.